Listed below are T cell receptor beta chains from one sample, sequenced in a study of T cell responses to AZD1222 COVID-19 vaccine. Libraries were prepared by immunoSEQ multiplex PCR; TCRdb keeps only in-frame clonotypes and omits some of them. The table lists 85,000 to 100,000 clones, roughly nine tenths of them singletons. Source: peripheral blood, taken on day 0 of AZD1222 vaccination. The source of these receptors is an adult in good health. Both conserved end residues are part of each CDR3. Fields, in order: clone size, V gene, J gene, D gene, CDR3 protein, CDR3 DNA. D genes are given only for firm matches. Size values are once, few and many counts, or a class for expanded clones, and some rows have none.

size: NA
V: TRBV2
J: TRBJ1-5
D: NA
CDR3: CASGETGSNQPQHF
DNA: TGTGCCAGCGGGGAAACCGGGAGCAATCAGCCCCAGCATTTT

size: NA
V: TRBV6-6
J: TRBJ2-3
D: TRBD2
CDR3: CASSLLAGAWDTQYF
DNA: TGTGCCAGCAGTTTACTAGCGGGGGCCTGGGATACGCAGTATTTT

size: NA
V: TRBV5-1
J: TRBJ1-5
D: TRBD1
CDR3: CASSLGQGGGNQPQHF
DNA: TGCGCCAGCAGCTTGGGACAGGGAGGGGGCAATCAGCCCCAGCATTTT

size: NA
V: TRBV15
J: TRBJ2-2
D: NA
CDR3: CATGWTGELFF
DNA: TGTGCCACCGGGTGGACCGGGGAGCTGTTTTTT

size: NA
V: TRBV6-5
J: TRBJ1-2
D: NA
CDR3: CASSRDGPYYGYTF
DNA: TGTGCCAGCAGTCGGGACGGCCCGTACTATGGCTACACCTTC

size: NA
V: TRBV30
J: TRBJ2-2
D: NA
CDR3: CAWSVTAGNTGELFF
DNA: TGTGCCTGGAGTGTAACGGCGGGGAACACCGGGGAGCTGTTTTTT

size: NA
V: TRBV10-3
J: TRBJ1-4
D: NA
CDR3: CAIGSGDEKLFF
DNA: TGTGCCATCGGGAGTGGGGATGAAAAACTGTTTTTT

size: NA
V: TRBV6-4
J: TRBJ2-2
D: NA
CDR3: CASSDGTNTGELFF
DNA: TGTGCCAGCAGTGACGGGACTAACACCGGGGAGCTGTTTTTT

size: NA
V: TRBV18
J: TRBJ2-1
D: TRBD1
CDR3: CASSSGQGARNEQFF
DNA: TGTGCCAGCTCATCAGGACAGGGGGCAAGGAATGAGCAGTTCTTC

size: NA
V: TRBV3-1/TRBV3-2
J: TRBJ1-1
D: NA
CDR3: CASSQERANTEAFF
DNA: TGTGCCAGCAGCCAAGAGCGAGCGAACACTGAAGCTTTCTTT

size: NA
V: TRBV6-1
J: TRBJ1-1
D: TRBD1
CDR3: CASSVDRGNGGTEAFF
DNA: TGTGCCAGCAGTGTAGACAGGGGAAATGGGGGCACTGAAGCTTTCTTT

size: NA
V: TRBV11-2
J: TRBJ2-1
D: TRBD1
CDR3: CASSSRGTATYNEQFF
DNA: TGTGCCAGCAGCTCCCGAGGGACAGCCACTTACAATGAGCAGTTCTTC

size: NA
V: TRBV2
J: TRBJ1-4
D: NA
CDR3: CASGTFQAKLFF
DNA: TGTGCCAGCGGGACCTTCCAGGCCAAACTGTTTTTT

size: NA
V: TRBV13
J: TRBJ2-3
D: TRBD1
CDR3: CASSPPGQVRGDTQYF
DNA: TGTGCCAGCAGCCCACCAGGACAGGTTCGAGGAGATACGCAGTATTTT

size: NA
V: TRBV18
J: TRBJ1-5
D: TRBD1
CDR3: CASSSGQGDQPQHF
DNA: TGTGCCAGCTCTTCCGGCCAGGGGGATCAGCCCCAGCATTTT

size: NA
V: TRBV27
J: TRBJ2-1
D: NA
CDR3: CASSSLSYRVDEQFF
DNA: TGTGCCAGCAGTTCTCTTAGCTACAGGGTCGATGAGCAGTTCTTC

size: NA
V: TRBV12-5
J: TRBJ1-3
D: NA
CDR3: CASGSHSDPGNTIYF
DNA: TGTGCTAGTGGTTCCCACAGTGATCCTGGAAACACCATATATTTT

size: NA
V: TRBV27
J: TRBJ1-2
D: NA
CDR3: CASSLTPTGYYGYTF
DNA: TGTGCCAGCAGTTTAACCCCTACAGGGTACTATGGCTACACCTTC

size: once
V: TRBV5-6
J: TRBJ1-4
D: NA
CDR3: CASSLLGVANEKLFF
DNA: TGTGCCAGCAGCTTGTTAGGGGTTGCTAATGAAAAACTGTTTTTT

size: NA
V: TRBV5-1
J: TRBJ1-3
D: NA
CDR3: CASSRDGSSGNTIYF
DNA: TGCGCCAGCAGCAGGGACGGAAGCTCTGGAAACACCATATATTTT

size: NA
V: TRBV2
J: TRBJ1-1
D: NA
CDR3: CASREDGNTEAFF
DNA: TGTGCCAGCCGCGAAGACGGGAACACTGAAGCTTTCTTT

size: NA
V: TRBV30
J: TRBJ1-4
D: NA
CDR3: CAWTRGGIATNEKLFF
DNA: TGTGCCTGGACAAGGGGCGGAATTGCAACTAATGAAAAACTGTTTTTT

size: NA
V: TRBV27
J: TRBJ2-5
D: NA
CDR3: CASGAAALRGAQYF
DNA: TGTGCCAGTGGCGCGGCGGCCCTAAGGGGGGCCCAGTACTTC

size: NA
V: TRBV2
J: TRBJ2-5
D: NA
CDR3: CASTIRETQYF
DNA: TGTGCCAGCACCATACGGGAGACCCAGTACTTC